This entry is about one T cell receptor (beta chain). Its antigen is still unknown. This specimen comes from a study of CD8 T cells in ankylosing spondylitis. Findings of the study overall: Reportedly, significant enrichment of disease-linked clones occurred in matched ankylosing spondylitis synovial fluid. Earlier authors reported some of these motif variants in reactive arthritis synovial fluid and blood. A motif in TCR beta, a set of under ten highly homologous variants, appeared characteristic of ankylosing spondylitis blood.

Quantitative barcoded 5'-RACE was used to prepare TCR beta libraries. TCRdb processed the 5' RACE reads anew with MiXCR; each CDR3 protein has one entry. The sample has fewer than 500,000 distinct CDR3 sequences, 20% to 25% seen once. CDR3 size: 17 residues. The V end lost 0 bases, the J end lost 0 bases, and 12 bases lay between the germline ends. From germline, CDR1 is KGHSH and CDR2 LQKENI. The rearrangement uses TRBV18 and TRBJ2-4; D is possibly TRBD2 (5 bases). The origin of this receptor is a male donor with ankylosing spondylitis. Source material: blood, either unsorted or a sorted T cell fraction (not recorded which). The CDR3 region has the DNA TGTGCCAGCTCACCACCCGGGAACCTCGTAGCCAAAAACATTCAGTACTTC. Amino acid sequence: CASSPPGNLVAKNIQYF.